The 20 T cell receptor beta chains reported below all come from one sample, sequenced in a study of blood T cells in healthy people across ages. Combining a sample-barcoded 5' primer with a J-beta primer mix, a second PCR ran for 7 to 11 cycles. TCRdb re-derived calls from the 5' RACE reads in MiXCR, one entry per CDR3 protein. Found here are about 670,000 distinct CDR3 sequences, around 41% of them singletons; the top ten hold around 30%. The sample comprised blood. The receptors derive from an older man in good health.

V usage is TRBV14 and J usage is TRBJ2-3; a weak D match, TRBD2 (6 bases). CDR1 and CDR2 (germline): SGHDN, FVKESK. CDR3 size: 15 residues. Trimming pared 1 base from V and 6 bases from J, leaving 14 bases between. The CDR3 DNA follows: TGTGCCAGCAGCCAAGTTGGAACTAGCATGGATACGCAGTATTTT. Encoded protein: CASSQVGTSMDTQYF. The full variable domain, in which reference TRBV14 and TRBJ2-3 provide the parts outside the CDR3, is EAGVTQFPSHSVIEKGQTVTLRCDPISGHDNLYWYRRVMGKEIKFLLHFVKESKQDESGMPNNRFLAERTGGTYSTLKVQPAELEDSGVYFCASSQVGTSMDTQYFGPGTRLTVL.

The chain carries TRBV7-9 and TRBJ1-2, with D maybe TRBD1 (5 bases). The V and J ends lost 6 bases and 2 bases respectively, with 13 bases between them. Looked up from germline, CDR1 is SEHNR and CDR2 is FQNEAQ (reference sequence). The CDR3 has 14 amino acids. The CDR3 reads CASSIGGENYGYTF. CDR3 coding DNA: TGTGCCAGCAGTATAGGAGGGGAAAACTATGGCTACACCTTC. The variable domain in full, with the rest retrieved from reference TRBV7-9 and TRBJ1-2, is DTGVSQNPRHKITKRGQNVTFRCDPISEHNRLYWYRQTLGQGPEFLTYFQNEAQLEKSRLLSDRFSAERPKGSFSTLEIQRTEQGDSAMYLCASSIGGENYGYTFGSGTRLTVV.

The chain combines TRBV6-2 or TRBV6-3 with TRBJ2-3; D is possibly TRBD1 (6 bases). CDR3 length: 15 residues. Germline loops: CDR1 MNHEY, CDR2 SVGEGT. Trimming pared 5 bases from V and 3 bases from J, leaving 15 bases between. CDR3 sequence: CASSTDSQITDTQYF. The CDR3 DNA is TGTGCCAGCAGTACGGACAGCCAAATAACAGATACGCAGTATTTT.

V and J are TRBV20-1 and TRBJ1-1; maybe TRBD1 (5 bases). CDR3 length: 13 amino acids. Trimming stripped 3 bases from V and 1 base from J, with 9 bases between. CDR1 is DFQATT and CDR2 is SNEGSKA in the germline V gene (reference sequence). CDR3 residues: CSASRDSNTEAFF. The CDR3 DNA is TGCAGTGCTAGCAGGGACTCGAACACTGAAGCTTTCTTT.

At least ten counts were recorded for this clonotype. The chain employs TRBV25-1 and TRBJ1-6, with TRBD1 matching 8 bases. This CDR3 has 14 residues. J lost 7 bases, V lost 5 bases, and 4 bases had no gene match. Germline-derived CDR1 and CDR2 are MGHDK and SYGVNS. The CDR3 reads CASSRTGRNSPLHF. The CDR3 coding sequence is TGTGCCAGCAGTAGGACAGGGCGGAATTCACCCCTCCACTTT.

This chain uses TRBV14 with TRBJ2-2; perhaps TRBD1 as D (6 bases). The CDR3 contains 17 residues. The germline gives CDR1 SGHDN, CDR2 FVKESK. V was pared by 1 base and J by 4 bases, with 16 bases between. In nucleotides, the CDR3 is TGTGCCAGCAGCCAAGGTTGGATACAGGGTCCCACCGGGGAGCTGTTTTTT. Amino acid sequence: CASSQGWIQGPTGELFF.

This clonotype appeared a single time. V gene TRBV5-1 combines with J gene TRBJ1-1, with TRBD1 matching 7 bases. Germline CDR1 reads SGHRS; CDR2 reads YFSETQ. Losses at the gene ends were 4 bases for V and 5 bases for J; bases not matched to a gene: 14. CDR3 length: 16 residues. CDR3 DNA: TGCGCCAGCAGCACGGGACAGTGGAAAATTGAGACTGAAGCTTTCTTT. Its translation: CASSTGQWKIETEAFF.

This clonotype appeared many times. The V call is TRBV7-2, the J call TRBJ2-5; weak D call: TRBD2 (5 bases). The ends were cut back, 5 bases at V and 5 bases at J, with 12 bases in the middle. Germline V CDR1 and CDR2: SGHTA, FQGNSA. The CDR3 has 13 amino acids. The CDR3 region has the DNA TGTGCCAGCAGCGTCGGAGCGGCCGAGACCCAGTACTTC. As protein: CASSVGAAETQYF. The full variable domain, completed using reference TRBV7-2 and TRBJ2-5, is GAGVSQSPSNKVTEKGKDVELRCDPISGHTALYWYRQSLGQGLEFLIYFQGNSAPDKSGLPSDRFSAERTGGSVSTLTIQRTQQEDSAVYLCASSVGAAETQYFGPGTRLLVL.

The genes are TRBV15 and TRBJ1-1; D remains unclear. The length of the CDR3 is 15 residues. V lost 0 bases to trimming and J lost 6 bases, with 14 bases between them. Germline V CDR1 and CDR2: LNHNV, YYDKDF (reference sequence). CDR3 amino acids: CATSRDNGRGAEAFF. The CDR3 DNA reads as TGTGCCACCAGCAGAGATAACGGAAGAGGCGCTGAAGCTTTCTTT.

This chain connects TRBV10-3 to TRBJ1-1; D is unclear. Germline CDR1 reads ENHRY; CDR2 reads SYGVKD. V lost 3 bases and J 0 bases, leaving 8 bases between the germline ends. This CDR3 has 14 residues. CDR3 sequence: CAISDGSMNTEAFF. The CDR3 DNA is TGTGCCATCAGTGATGGCAGCATGAACACTGAAGCTTTCTTT.

The chain has TRBV7-3 and TRBJ2-3, with D perhaps matching TRBD1 (5 bases). V was clipped by 5 bases and J by 4 bases, with 10 bases between them. The CDR3 spans 13 residues. Germline V gene lookup returns CDR1 SGHTA and CDR2 FQGTGA. In DNA, the CDR3 is TGTGCCAGCAGCCGGACACTCGCAGATACGCAGTATTTT. Translation gives CASSRTLADTQYF.

The chain recombines TRBV12-3 or TRBV12-4 with TRBJ2-2; D unresolved. This CDR3 comprises 11 residues. Deletions cut 5 bases from V and 6 bases from J, with 4 bases between. CDR3 DNA sequence: TGTGCCAGCAGTCCGGCCGGGGAGCTGTTTTTT. Translation gives CASSPAGELFF.

Concerning this clonotype itself: Since a much larger clone is just one base distant, this may be a read error. The rearrangement joins TRBV25-1 to TRBJ1-5; 8 bases fit TRBD1. CDR1 MGHDK and CDR2 SYGVNS come from the germline V gene. The CDR3 covers 16 residues. V trimming: 4 bases; J trimming: 2 bases; junction bases outside the gene matches: 7. This CDR3 is CASSARTGLGNQPQHF. DNA for the CDR3: TGTGCCAGCAGTGCACGGACAGGGCTAGGCAATCAGCCCCAGCATTTT.

The rearrangement links TRBV5-1 to TRBJ1-1; D unresolved. In germline, CDR1 is SGHRS, CDR2 YFSETQ. V lost 0 bases to trimming and J lost 0 bases, with 12 bases between them. The CDR3 runs to 16 residues. The CDR3 nucleotides read TGCGCCAGCAGCTTGGAAGCCGGGCAGGTGAACACTGAAGCTTTCTTT. Translating gives CASSLEAGQVNTEAFF.

The chain carries TRBV6-5 and TRBJ1-5; D uncertain. Between the trimmed V and J ends, which lost 4 bases and 9 bases, there was a span of 16 bases. Germline assignment: CDR1 MNHEY and CDR2 SVGAGI. The CDR3 runs 14 residues. This chain's CDR3 is CASSFEGSGWPQHF. The CDR3 DNA follows: TGTGCCAGCAGTTTTGAGGGTAGCGGATGGCCCCAGCATTTT.

This clonotype turned up a few times. This chain joins TRBV5-1 and TRBJ1-1; unclear D gene. There are 14 residues in the CDR3. The germline gives CDR1 SGHRS, CDR2 YFSETQ. Trimming took 0 bases from V and 4 from J, leaving 10 bases between them. CDR3 residues: CASSLDGMGTEAFF. The CDR3 coding sequence is TGCGCCAGCAGCTTGGACGGGATGGGCACTGAAGCTTTCTTT. Supplemented by reference TRBV5-1 and TRBJ1-1, the full variable domain reads KAGVTQTPRYLIKTRGQQVTLSCSPISGHRSVSWYQQTPGQGLQFLFEYFSETQRNKGNFPGRFSGRQFSNSRSEMNVSTLELGDSALYLCASSLDGMGTEAFFGQGTRLTVV.

This chain connects TRBV7-2 to TRBJ1-1; possibly TRBD1 for D (5 bases). The CDR3 is 12 amino acids. V lost 4 bases and J lost 12, with 15 bases in between. The germline V gene has CDR1 SGHTA and CDR2 FQGNSA. Written as DNA, the CDR3 is TGTGCCAGCAGCTCCCGGACGTCAGGGACTTTCTTT. The encoded protein is CASSSRTSGTFF.

This clonotype was recorded a few times. The chain recombines TRBV5-1 with TRBJ2-6, with D unclear. Deletions cut 4 bases from V and 0 bases from J, with 5 bases between. This CDR3 comprises 14 residues. Germline V gene data show CDR1 as SGHRS and CDR2 as YFSETQ. For the CDR3, the DNA is TGCGCCAGCAGCCCGTTCTCTGGGGCCAACGTCCTGACTTTC. It codes for CASSPFSGANVLTF.

In the case of this clonotype: Germline and junction disagree at one end, which may indicate a read error. The J gene is TRBJ2-3, the V gene TRBV12-3 or TRBV12-4; possible D gene TRBD1, 5 bases. CDR3 length equals 14 residues. The CDR3 loop reads CASSLKVTTDMQYF. CDR3 nucleotide sequence: TGTGCCAGCAGTTTGAAGGTGACGACAGATATGCAGTATTTT.

This clonotype was found a few times. The gene calls are TRBV28 and TRBJ2-1, with TRBD2 as a possible D gene (6 bases). The germline CDR1 and CDR2 sequences are MDHEN and SYDVKM. The CDR3 sequence is 16 residues long. Trimming left V 6 bases short and J 0 bases short, with 15 bases between. The CDR3 protein is CASREGSLISYNEQFF. The CDR3 nucleotides are TGTGCCAGCAGGGAGGGTTCCTTGATCTCCTACAATGAGCAGTTCTTC.